This TCR beta chain was observed in a study of OX40 agonist ivuxolimab in advanced cancers. On the study more broadly: The patients received agonistic anti-OX40 (CD134) antibody ivuxolimab.

This CDR3 is 13 amino acids long. Germline V gene sequence: CDR1 SGHRS, CDR2 YFSETQ. The ends were cut back, 4 bases at V and 7 bases at J, with 11 bases in the middle. The data were produced by immunoSEQ multiplex PCR, yet TCRdb's version contains in-frame clones alone and is incomplete. The sample lists around 63,000 clones, roughly nine tenths occurring once. This TCR was recovered from an adult with an advanced solid tumor such as melanoma, head and neck, liver or kidney cancer. The chain uses TRBV5-1 and TRBJ2-2; D is undetermined. The sample consisted of CD4+ or CD8+ T cells sorted from blood, taken in a trial of the OX40 agonist ivuxolimab. The CDR3 DNA is TGCGCCAGCAGCCCCCTCCGGGTCGGGGAGCTGTTTTTT. It yields the protein CASSPLRVGELFF.